The source of this TCR beta chain is a study of blood T cells in healthy people across ages (dated by TCRdb to 2015 to 2017). At the level of the whole study: In model experiments, template switching captured roughly one uniquely barcoded TCR beta cDNA molecule for every two T cells. Age-related changes in TCR beta repertoire diversity were measured in the study by deep sequencing normalized with unique cDNA molecular identifiers. The donors were divided into four age groups: young (average around 16 years), middle-aged (around 37), aged (about 61) and long-lived (82). Donors of different ages were randomly distributed across sequencing lanes to avoid experimental bias. For two donors (one aged 18 to 29 and one aged 80 or older), the study analyzed two additional independent replicas of 1 million unique cDNA reads from the same blood draw. Results and caveats for the whole study, not just this receptor: The percentage of naive T cells measured by flow cytometry correlated strongly with observed TCR beta diversity. Because the CMV infection status of the donors was unknown, age-related changes in expanded clonotypes may potentially have been confounded. Observed TCR beta diversity per million T cells fell roughly linearly with age, and a significant reduction was already apparent by age approximately 40. Estimates of total diversity based on one million sequenced T cells were considered lower bounds and underestimates. The long-lived group showed more naive CD4+ T cells, fewer expanded clones and increased TCR diversity than the aged group, suggesting age selection. Bulk unsorted PBMC profiling prevented conclusive comparison of naive and antigen-experienced compartments.

The library was built by means of 5' RACE. TCRdb shows the sequencer as Illumina HiSeq 2500. The second PCR ran for roughly 7 to 11 cycles and used a J-beta primer mix along with a sample-barcoded 5' primer. A template-switch 5' adaptor carrying 12 random nucleotides introduced a unique molecular identifier onto each TCR beta cDNA molecule. Each sample yielded at least 3 million CDR3-containing paired-end reads. The Mint cDNA synthesis kit, primed by a TRBC-specific oligonucleotide, was used to synthesize first-strand cDNA from all RNA. All cDNA was treated with uracil-DNA glycosylase and then went through a first 18-cycle PCR with the universal primers M1SS and BC2_uni_R. The source study handled its data this way. For normalization, 1 million high-quality reads, each with a distinct molecular identifier, were randomly selected from each sample. Instead of being binned into consensus sequences, reads that shared molecular identifiers were thrown out. MiTCR, with a Q25 quality threshold and the strictest error-elimination algorithm, was used for CDR3 identification, clonotype clustering and error correction. A nonparametric unseen species model using Euler transformation provided a lower-bound estimate of total TCR beta diversity. In-frame beta chains were kept once TCRdb had trimmed the public reads at Q25 with fastp and called clones with MiXCR. Merged by CDR3 protein, the rows form single entries marked with the most common genes and DNA. These V and J calls are TCRdb output, not the study's own analysis. The sample has 950,000 to 1,200,000 distinct CDR3 sequences on record, around two fifths of them singletons. Around 13% of the sample lies in the top ten.

The V end loses 2 bases and the J end loses 7 bases, and a stretch of 12 bases separates them. From a lookup of the germline V gene, CDR1 and CDR2 are MDHEN and SYDVKM. From the cysteine through the phenylalanine, the CDR3 covers 14 amino acids. CDR3 DNA is the only sequence kept; it has 42 bases, read in frame from the first base. Comment on this clonotype: Its antigen remains undetermined. Nothing much larger sits one base from this clone, and base qualities are not available.

The donors were under 40 Caucasian individuals from Russia, aged roughly 6 to 100 years, who were systemically healthy. Ten milliliters of peripheral blood were drawn from each donor into EDTA-treated Vacutainer tubes. Ficoll-Paque density-gradient centrifugation was used to isolate PBMCs, with at least 7 million per sample. Total RNA, at least 5.5 micrograms per sample, was extracted from PBMCs with Trizol reagent. Naive CD45RAhigh/CD27high T cell percentages were measured by flow cytometry on a PBMC aliquot from every donor. Input material: blood. In this chain, TRBV28 is recombined with TRBJ2-1, with TRBD2 perhaps the D gene, on 6 matching bases. The TCR comes from a man aged 18 to 30 in good health. The nucleotides are TGTGCCAGCAGTTTAGGGGGGACGTTGAATGAGCAGTTCTTC. This encodes CASSLGGTLNEQFF.